A selection of T cell receptor beta chains follows, all from one sample in a study of Ad26.COV2.S vaccination and SARS-CoV-2 variants. The repertoire was sequenced with immunoSEQ multiplex PCR; TCRdb's copy has only in-frame clones and lacks some. The sample holds approximately 300,000 clones, 85% seen once. The specimen was peripheral blood, collected in a trial of Ad26.COV2.S vaccine versus placebo. These TCRs come from a person between 18 and 65 years old who received the Ad26.COV2.S COVID-19 vaccine or a placebo. Both conserved end residues are part of each CDR3. D genes are given only for firm matches. Some rows mark clone size as missing; the rest say once, few, many or name a class of expanded clone.

len | j_gene | v_gene | abundance | d_gene | CDR3nt | CDR3aa
14 | TRBJ2-7 | TRBV5-4 | few | NA | TGTGCCAGCAGCTTGGTTGGTCAGGGTTACGAGCAGTACTTC | CASSLVGQGYEQYF
12 | TRBJ2-1 | TRBV7-3 | NA | NA | TGTGCCAGCAGCTTACAAGGGGGTGAGCAGTTCTTC | CASSLQGGEQFF
13 | TRBJ1-4 | TRBV4-2 | NA | NA | TGTGCCAGCAGCGTACAATCCGGGGAAAAACTGTTTTTT | CASSVQSGEKLFF
16 | TRBJ2-7 | TRBV5-4 | once | TRBD1 | TGTGCCAGCAGCGTGGACAGGGGAAGGGTGACCTACGAGCAGTACTTC | CASSVDRGRVTYEQYF
17 | TRBJ2-7 | TRBV7-6 | NA | TRBD1 | TGTGCCAGCAGCTCCCCCCTAAGGGGGCGTAGTTCCTACGAGCAGTACTTC | CASSSPLRGRSSYEQYF
18 | TRBJ2-3 | TRBV2 | NA | TRBD2 | TGTGCCAGCAGCGTAGGGCCACTAGCGGGGGAGAGCACAGATACGCAGTATTTT | CASSVGPLAGESTDTQYF
13 | TRBJ1-2 | TRBV5-1 | NA | NA | TGCGCCAGCAGCTTGGTGTCTAACTATGGCTACACCTTC | CASSLVSNYGYTF
12 | TRBJ2-1 | TRBV7-2 | NA | NA | TGTGCCAGCAGCCTGGGGGGCCGTGAGCAGTTCTTC | CASSLGGREQFF
17 | TRBJ1-5 | TRBV18 | NA | TRBD1 | TGTGCCAGCTCACCAAGGGACAGCCGGACCTGGGATCAGCCCCAGCATTTT | CASSPRDSRTWDQPQHF
15 | TRBJ2-3 | TRBV7-3 | NA | NA | TGTGCCAGCAGCTTAACATACAGGTCCACAGATACGCAGTATTTT | CASSLTYRSTDTQYF
15 | TRBJ1-1 | TRBV5-1 | NA | NA | TGCGCCAGCAGCTTGCGGGGGGGAATGAGCACTGAAGCTTTCTTT | CASSLRGGMSTEAFF
16 | TRBJ2-1 | TRBV12-5 | NA | NA | TGTGCTAGTGGTTCACAACAGGGGACTTTCGGCAATGAGCAGTTCTTC | CASGSQQGTFGNEQFF
15 | TRBJ2-7 | TRBV18 | NA | NA | TGTGCCAGCTCACCCCCGAGGAGGCTTCCCTACGAGCAGTACTTC | CASSPPRRLPYEQYF
16 | TRBJ2-2 | TRBV11-2 | NA | NA | TGTGCCAGCAGCCCCCGGGGGACCGCGAACACCGGGGAGCTGTTTTTT | CASSPRGTANTGELFF
16 | TRBJ1-1 | TRBV28 | NA | NA | TGTGCCAGCAGCCGTCTCGAAGAGGGGCTGAACACTGAAGCTTTCTTT | CASSRLEEGLNTEAFF
17 | TRBJ2-7 | TRBV3-1/TRBV3-2 | few | NA | TGTGCCAGCAGCCAAGACCGCCCGCCAGGGGTGGTCTACGAGCAGTACTTC | CASSQDRPPGVVYEQYF
15 | TRBJ1-2 | TRBV7-3 | few | TRBD1 | TGTGCCAGCAGCCCTGGACAGGGAACAAACTATGGCTACACCTTC | CASSPGQGTNYGYTF
16 | TRBJ2-2 | TRBV7-9 | NA | TRBD1 | TGTGCCAGCAGCAAGACAGGGGGCATTTACACCGGGGAGCTGTTTTTT | CASSKTGGIYTGELFF
13 | TRBJ1-6 | TRBV6-4 | NA | NA | TGTGCCAGCAGTGAGAACAGTTATTCACCCCTCCACTTT | CASSENSYSPLHF
14 | TRBJ2-1 | TRBV6-5 | NA | NA | TGTGCCAGCAGCCGACGCGGAGGGGACAATGAGCAGTTCTTC | CASSRRGGDNEQFF
15 | TRBJ2-1 | TRBV7-6 | NA | TRBD2 | TGTGCCAGCAGCGAAGGACTAGCGGGGGGCGATGAGCAGTTCTTC | CASSEGLAGGDEQFF
11 | TRBJ2-2 | TRBV6-6 | NA | NA | TGTGCCAGCAGTTTTGCCGGGGAGCTGTTTTTT | CASSFAGELFF
12 | TRBJ2-7 | TRBV11-2 | once | NA | TGTGCCAGCATCGGACACTCCTACGAGCAGTACTTC | CASIGHSYEQYF
17 | TRBJ1-1 | TRBV9 | NA | NA | TGTGCCAGCAGCGTAGGTTCCCAGGTTGGGGTGAACACTGAAGCTTTCTTT | CASSVGSQVGVNTEAFF
17 | TRBJ1-6 | TRBV4-2 | NA | TRBD1 | TGTGCCAGCAGCCAACTTATTCGGGGGACAGGGAGGGCACCCCTCCACTTT | CASSQLIRGTGRAPLHF
15 | TRBJ1-2 | TRBV5-1 | NA | NA | TGCGCCAGCAGCTCGACAACGGGTCTCAACTATGGCTACACCTTC | CASSSTTGLNYGYTF
13 | TRBJ1-5 | TRBV20-1 | once | NA | TGCAGTGCTAGTCAACCAGGGACACAGCCCCAGCATTTT | CSASQPGTQPQHF
18 | TRBJ2-2 | TRBV12-5 | NA | NA | TGTGCTAGTGGTCCCCAACCGCTGGAGGGAATCGTCACCGGGGAGCTGTTTTTT | CASGPQPLEGIVTGELFF
15 | TRBJ1-1 | TRBV6-6 | NA | NA | TGTGCCAGCAGACATGACAGCACCACTTTCTCTGAAGCTTTCTTT | CASRHDSTTFSEAFF
15 | TRBJ1-1 | TRBV2 | NA | NA | TGTGCCAGCAGTGAAGAATTCATGGTGAACACTGAAGCTTTCTTT | CASSEEFMVNTEAFF
14 | TRBJ1-1 | TRBV6-5 | NA | NA | TGTGCCAGCACCCTGACCCGGATCGGTACTGAAGCTTTCTTT | CASTLTRIGTEAFF
13 | TRBJ1-2 | TRBV5-4 | once | NA | TGTGCCAGCAGCTCCGACCGCCTCGGTGGCTACACCTTC | CASSSDRLGGYTF